This T cell receptor (beta chain) was documented in a study of cytomegalovirus exposure and HLA in healthy donors. The PCR contained 60 Vbeta and 13 Jbeta primers. The data were produced by immunoSEQ multiplex PCR, yet TCRdb's version contains in-frame clones alone and is incomplete. The table shows 80,000 to 100,000 clones, with 80% to 90% occurring only once. V lost 7 bases and J lost 5; bases outside the gene matches: 9. The CDR3 has 14 amino acids. Germline CDR1 and CDR2: SEHNR and FQNEAQ (reference sequence). This clonotype was sampled from a middle-aged man in good health and CMV-seronegative. The rearrangement uses TRBV7-9 and TRBJ2-5, with 8 bases matching TRBD2. The source material was PBMCs. The CDR3 nucleotides are TGTGCCAGCACCCGGGGACTAGGCTATGAGACCCAGTACTTC. As protein: CASTRGLGYETQYF.